The entry below gives a single T cell receptor (beta chain) sequence along with its context. What it recognizes is unknown. V was clipped by 6 bases and J by 4 bases, with 18 bases between them. The V gene's germline CDR1 is MDHEN and CDR2 SYDVKM. The length of the CDR3 is 15 residues. With 60 Vbeta and 13 Jbeta primers, the PCR was carried out. Authors' methods: Around 9.9 million shared chains were among the about 80 million unique TCR beta chains that a later analysis counted. Generated by immunoSEQ multiplex PCR, the TCRdb table keeps only in-frame clones and is missing some. The DNA was the basis for D and trimming; V, J and clone size are from that table. The sample gives 100,000 or so clones, 77% of which show up once; roughly 9.7% is in the top ten. The data belong to a study of cytomegalovirus exposure and HLA in healthy donors. Looking at the study overall: Earlier work reported about 110 million unique TCR beta sequences from 150 million to 200 million T cells.

Overall study findings and caveats: In a later analysis, a missense DCLRE1C variant was linked to TCR beta V- and J-gene trimming. Most TCR beta V segments were productive about 87% or about 30% of the time in an earlier analysis.

The receptor was derived from a man in his forties in good health and CMV-seropositive. Source material: PBMCs. The chain carries TRBV28 and TRBJ1-1, with a weak D call TRBD1 (6 bases). This CDR3 reads CASRGWAQGSTEAFF. The CDR3 region has the DNA TGTGCCAGCAGAGGGTGGGCACAGGGCAGCACTGAAGCTTTCTTT. The full variable domain, in which reference TRBV28 and TRBJ1-1 provide the parts outside the CDR3, is DVKVTQSSRYLVKRTGEKVFLECVQDMDHENMFWYRQDPGLGLRLIYFSYDVKMKEKGDIPEGYSVSREKKERFSLILESASTNQTSMYLCASRGWAQGSTEAFFGQGTRLTVV.